These 30 T cell receptor beta chains were all obtained from the same sample, sequenced in a study of response to subunit inactivated influenza vaccine. One entry per CDR3 protein, called by TCRdb with MiXCR from the RT-PCR reads. The sample includes about 500,000 distinct CDR3 sequences, approximately 12% of them seen just once. The sequencing used PBMCs from blood, collected roughly 48 days after vaccination. The receptors were sampled from a man aged 50-60 years who received an inactivated influenza vaccine.

The chain couples TRBV4-1 to TRBJ2-3; 10 positions match TRBD1. Germline values: CDR1 MGHRA, CDR2 YSYEKL. The CDR3 spans 17 residues. V dropped 0 bases and J dropped 3; count of bases not matched to a gene: 6. The CDR3 DNA reads TGCGCCAGCAGCCAAGAACAGGGGGACAGGGGTACAGATACGCAGTATTTT. Protein product: CASSQEQGDRGTDTQYF.

This clonotype was counted a few times. The chain couples TRBV4-1 to TRBJ2-1, with a tentative D call TRBD1 (5 bases). Germline V CDR1 and CDR2: MGHRA, YSYEKL. V lost 1 base, J lost 3 bases, and 13 bases lay in between. The CDR3 is 16 residues long. CDR3 sequence (DNA): TGCGCCAGCAGCCAAGTGGGGCATGGCCACTACAATGAGCAGTTCTTC. Translation gives CASSQVGHGHYNEQFF.

This clonotype showed up many times. The chain carries TRBV5-1 and TRBJ2-5, with 7 bases aligning to TRBD1. The CDR3 runs 15 residues. The germline CDR1 and CDR2 sequences are SGHRS and YFSETQ. The J segment lost 1 base and the V segment lost 0 bases, leaving 3 bases of the junction unmatched. The CDR3 nucleotides read TGCGCCAGCAGCTTGGGACAGGGATCCCAAGAGACCCAGTACTTC. Its protein product is CASSLGQGSQETQYF.

This clonotype was recorded many times. The gene calls are TRBV24-1 and TRBJ1-5; tentative D call: TRBD1 (5 bases). The CDR3 loop spans 14 amino acids. The V end lost 2 bases, the J end lost 6 bases, and 10 bases lay between the germline ends. Germline CDR1 reads KGHDR; CDR2 reads SFDVKD. In DNA form, the CDR3 reads TGTGCCACCAGTGATTCGGGGGGTACTCAGCCCCAGCATTTT. This gives the protein CATSDSGGTQPQHF.

This clonotype was seen only a few times. The chain employs TRBV7-9 and TRBJ1-4, with D possibly matching TRBD1 (5 bases). The CDR3 extends over 17 amino acids. Trimming took 3 bases from V and 4 from J, leaving 18 bases between them. Germline V lookup: CDR1 SEHNR, CDR2 FQNEAQ (reference sequence). CDR3 loop: CASSFGFIAGGNEKLFF. Written as DNA, the CDR3 is TGTGCCAGCAGCTTTGGGTTTATCGCTGGGGGTAATGAAAAACTGTTTTTT. The variable domain in full, with the rest retrieved from reference TRBV7-9 and TRBJ1-4, is DTGVSQNPRHKITKRGQNVTFRCDPISEHNRLYWYRQTLGQGPEFLTYFQNEAQLEKSRLLSDRFSAERPKGSFSTLEIQRTEQGDSAMYLCASSFGFIAGGNEKLFFGSGTQLSVL.

The chain has TRBV5-1 and TRBJ1-4, with 9 positions matching TRBD1. Germline V CDR1 and CDR2: SGHRS, YFSETQ. Trimming at V came to 4 bases and at J to 6 bases, leaving 7 bases not matched to a gene. CDR3 size: 15 residues. This CDR3 is CASSTGQGADEKLFF. CDR3 DNA: TGCGCCAGCAGCACGGGACAGGGAGCGGATGAAAAACTGTTTTTT.

This clonotype was seen a few times. The genes are TRBV7-8 and TRBJ1-3, with D maybe TRBD1 (5 bases). V was pared by 8 bases and J by 0 bases, with 14 bases between. The CDR3 loop spans 15 amino acids. Germline CDR1 and CDR2: SGHVS and FQNEAQ. The CDR3 DNA follows: TGTGCCAGCCGGGGAGGCAGGGTCTCTGGAAACACCATATATTTT. Protein: CASRGGRVSGNTIYF. Looking up the rest from reference TRBV7-8 and TRBJ1-3 gives the full variable domain: GAGVSQSPRYKVAKRGQDVALRCDPISGHVSLFWYQQALGQGPEFLTYFQNEAQLDKSGLPSDRFFAERPEGSVSTLKIQRTQQEDSAVYLCASRGGRVSGNTIYFGEGSWLTVV.

This chain joins TRBV12-2 and TRBJ2-1; TRBD2 reflects the table's D call only, with no check against the DNA. TRBV12-2 is an annotated pseudogene. The CDR3 has 14 residues. The CDR3 region is CASRSGTSGNEQFF. In nucleotides, the CDR3 is TGTGCAAGTCGCAGCGGGACTAGCGGGAATGAGCAGTTCTTC.

The V gene is TRBV5-1, the J gene TRBJ1-1, with TRBD1 matching 7 bases. V lost 0 bases and J lost 5; bases outside the gene matches: 4. The germline gives CDR1 SGHRS, CDR2 YFSETQ. This CDR3 region has 14 residues. The CDR3, as DNA: TGCGCCAGCAGCTTGGTACAGGGGATTACTGAAGCTTTCTTT. Its protein is CASSLVQGITEAFF.

The chain carries TRBV5-1 and TRBJ2-2; TRBD1 agrees at 8 bases. The CDR3 has 16 residues. The junction had 9 bases not matched to a gene; V was cut back by 6 bases and J by 2 bases. Germline lookup yields CDR1 SGHRS and CDR2 YFSETQ. CDR3 nucleotides: TGCGCCAGCACCGGACAGGGCCAACTTAACACCGGGGAGCTGTTTTTT. It yields the protein CASTGQGQLNTGELFF.

The chain is built from TRBV18 and TRBJ1-6, with D hard to call. CDR1 is KGHSH, CDR2 LQKENI, per germline. V was clipped by 2 bases and J by 8 bases, with 7 bases between them. This CDR3 contains 13 residues. For the CDR3, the DNA is TGTGCCAGCTCACCAGCTCGCGATTCACCCCTCCACTTT. It specifies CASSPARDSPLHF. Complete variable domain (other parts from reference TRBV18 and TRBJ1-6): NAGVMQNPRHLVRRRGQEARLRCSPMKGHSHVYWYRQLPEEGLKFMVYLQKENIIDESGMPKERFSAEFPKEGPSILRIQQVVRGDSAAYFCASSPARDSPLHFGNGTRLTVT.

This clonotype came up once. The J gene is TRBJ2-1, the V gene TRBV20-1; D is unclear. V was clipped by 6 bases and J by 0 bases, with 12 bases between them. Germline V gene lookup returns CDR1 DFQATT and CDR2 SNEGSKA (reference sequence). The CDR3 has 14 residues. This CDR3 reads CSAPDQSSYNEQFF. The DNA of the CDR3 is TGCAGTGCGCCTGATCAATCCTCCTACAATGAGCAGTTCTTC.

The sample holds a few counts of this clonotype. The chain is built from TRBV2 and TRBJ2-2; D remains ambiguous. Trimming took 5 bases from V and 1 from J, leaving 8 bases between them. The CDR3 length is 14 residues. The germline gives CDR1 SNHLY, CDR2 FYNNEI. In DNA, the CDR3 is TGTGCCAGCAGTACGAGTCGGAACACCGGGGAGCTGTTTTTT. This translates into CASSTSRNTGELFF.

This clonotype showed up many times. This chain joins TRBV12-3 or TRBV12-4 and TRBJ2-1; 13 bases are shared with TRBD2. This CDR3 has 15 residues. The ends lost 4 bases at V and 9 bases at J; junction bases unmatched: 6. In DNA, the CDR3 is TGTGCCAGCAGTTCACCGGGACTAGCGGGACTTGAGCAGTTCTTC. Protein sequence: CASSSPGLAGLEQFF.

Only a few counts were recorded for this clonotype. The J gene is TRBJ2-1, the V gene TRBV5-1; 11 positions agree with TRBD2. Trimming removed 2 bases from V and 4 bases from J; junction bases left unmatched: 2. In germline, CDR1 is SGHRS, CDR2 YFSETQ. This CDR3 is 15 amino acids long. The CDR3 spells CASSFSGREYNEQFF. CDR3 nucleotides: TGCGCCAGCAGCTTTAGCGGGAGGGAATACAATGAGCAGTTCTTC.

This clonotype was counted only a few times. The chain links TRBV20-1 to TRBJ1-1; a weak D match, TRBD1 (5 bases). V was cut by 6 bases and J by 3 bases, with 20 bases left in between. Germline V gene lookup returns CDR1 DFQATT and CDR2 SNEGSKA (reference sequence). The CDR3 covers 15 residues. As DNA, the CDR3 is TGCAGTGCCACTCCCGTGGTCAGGGTTGACACTGAAGCTTTCTTT. The encoded protein is CSATPVVRVDTEAFF.

This clonotype was seen at least ten times. The chain joins TRBV12-3 or TRBV12-4 to TRBJ2-2; 11 bases are a match to TRBD1. The V gene end was trimmed by 6 bases and the J gene end by 7 bases; junction bases not matched to a gene: 7. This CDR3 has 15 amino acids. DNA of the CDR3: TGTGCCAGCAGGCGGACAGGGGGCTTGGGCGGGGAGCTGTTTTTT. This sequence encodes CASRRTGGLGGELFF.

Remarks on this clonotype: One base away lies a much larger clone, so this may be a sequencing read error. The CDR3, as DNA: TGTGCCCTCGGGACAGGGACTATGGATACGCAGTATTTT. Residues: CALGTGTMDTQYF. The chain links TRBV10-3 to TRBJ2-3, with TRBD1 matching over 9 bases. The V gene end was trimmed by 11 bases and the J gene end by 6 bases; junction bases not matched to a gene: 9. This CDR3 comprises 13 residues. Per germline, CDR1 ENHRY and CDR2 SYGVKD.

This clonotype was counted a few times. The V call is TRBV18, the J call TRBJ2-3; D is ambiguous. CDR3 length equals 13 residues. V was shortened by 4 bases and J by 4 bases, with 9 bases between the two germline ends. In germline, CDR1 is KGHSH, CDR2 LQKENI. The CDR3 spells CASSRASADTQYF. CDR3 in DNA: TGTGCCAGCTCACGGGCGTCCGCAGATACGCAGTATTTT. The complete variable domain, with remaining parts taken from reference TRBV18 and TRBJ2-3, reads NAGVMQNPRHLVRRRGQEARLRCSPMKGHSHVYWYRQLPEEGLKFMVYLQKENIIDESGMPKERFSAEFPKEGPSILRIQQVVRGDSAAYFCASSRASADTQYFGPGTRLTVL.

As concerns this clonotype: At one end the junction does not follow the germline gene, possibly because of a read error. This chain links TRBV10-3 with TRBJ2-7, with no clear D. The germline V gene encodes CDR1 ENHRY and CDR2 SYGVKD. The CDR3 runs to 13 residues. In nucleotides, the CDR3 is TGTGCCATCAGTGAGCAACGTTCCTATTCTCCCAACTTC. Its protein is CAISEQRSYSPNF.

CDR3 DNA: TGCGCCAGCAGCCAAGCGGAGGGCCTAGCGGGTTACAATGAGCAGTTCTTC. Its translation is CASSQAEGLAGYNEQFF. This chain connects TRBV4-3 to TRBJ2-1, with 8 bases matching TRBD2. This CDR3 is built from 17 residues. Germline V CDR1 and CDR2: LGHNA, YSLEER. With V trimmed by 1 base and J by 4 bases, 9 bases remained unmatched.

The sample holds a few counts of this clonotype. The CDR3 DNA reads as TGCAGTGCTAGAATCGGACTAGCGGGTTACACAGATACGCAGTATTTT. Protein sequence: CSARIGLAGYTDTQYF. J is TRBJ2-3 and V is TRBV20-1, with TRBD2 matching 11 bases. The CDR3 is 16 residues long. J gave up 2 bases and V 2 bases, and 6 bases lay outside the gene matches. Per the germline V gene, CDR1 is DFQATT and CDR2 is SNEGSKA (reference sequence).

Many counts were recorded for this clonotype. The V call is TRBV4-3, the J call TRBJ2-1; TRBD1 aligns across 7 bases. The germline V gene encodes CDR1 LGHNA and CDR2 YSLEER. The junction had 6 bases not matched to a gene; V was cut back by 0 bases and J by 10 bases. The CDR3 sequence is 14 residues long. The CDR3 spells CASSQDRDSTEQFF. In nucleotides, the CDR3 is TGCGCCAGCAGCCAAGATCGGGACAGCACCGAGCAGTTCTTC.

The chain carries TRBV12-3 or TRBV12-4 and TRBJ2-2; D is uncertain. V lost 2 bases and J 5 bases, leaving 6 bases between the germline ends. The CDR3 has 13 residues. CDR3 residues: CASSLLRTGELFF. Here the CDR3 DNA reads TGTGCCAGCAGTTTATTAAGGACCGGGGAGCTGTTTTTT.

V usage is TRBV20-1 and J usage is TRBJ2-2; no definite D call. This CDR3 region has 15 residues. Germline assignment: CDR1 DFQATT and CDR2 SNEGSKA (reference sequence). V was cut by 0 bases and J by 4 bases, with 12 bases left in between. In DNA form, the CDR3 reads TGCAGTGCTAGAGATTTCCGCAGGATCACCGGGGAGCTGTTTTTT. Protein product: CSARDFRRITGELFF.

The rearrangement joins TRBV5-1 to TRBJ2-7; D may be TRBD2 (6 bases). The CDR3 has 12 residues. Germline lookup yields CDR1 SGHRS and CDR2 YFSETQ. Trimming took 5 bases from V and 4 from J, leaving 10 bases between them. CDR3 DNA: TGCGCCAGCAGGGGAGCGGGTTACGAGCAGTACTTC. This sequence encodes CASRGAGYEQYF.

V is TRBV7-8 and J is TRBJ2-2, with TRBD1 matching over 7 bases. Germline lookup yields CDR1 SGHVS and CDR2 FQNEAQ. The CDR3 is 15 residues long. The junction had 6 bases not matched to a gene; V was cut back by 2 bases and J by 6 bases. The CDR3 loop is CASSLFDRVPGELFF. CDR3 nucleotide sequence: TGTGCCAGCAGCTTATTCGACAGGGTACCCGGGGAGCTGTTTTTT.

This clonotype was picked up many times. The J gene is TRBJ1-1, the V gene TRBV5-1, with 7 bases that match TRBD1. The V gene's germline CDR1 is SGHRS and CDR2 YFSETQ. V was pared by 7 bases and J by 1 base, with 10 bases of the junction left unmatched. This CDR3 contains 15 residues. The CDR3 sequence: CASRARQGENTEAFF. CDR3 nucleotides: TGCGCCAGCCGAGCAAGACAGGGCGAGAACACTGAAGCTTTCTTT.

This clonotype was counted between two and nine times. V usage is TRBV6-2 or TRBV6-3 and J usage is TRBJ2-1; the D gene is possibly TRBD2 (5 bases). V was trimmed by 3 bases and J by 9 bases, leaving 18 bases between them. The CDR3 runs to 15 residues. Germline values: CDR1 MNHEY, CDR2 SVGEGT. In nucleotides, the CDR3 is TGTGCCAGCAGTTATCTATTAGGGCGGGTTGGTGAGCAGTTCTTC. Translation gives CASSYLLGRVGEQFF.

V gene TRBV10-3 combines with J gene TRBJ2-6; D is unclear. Germline loops: CDR1 ENHRY, CDR2 SYGVKD. The CDR3 is 15 amino acids. The germline V and J ends were trimmed by 4 bases and 0 bases, with 7 bases remaining between them. The CDR3 DNA sequence: TGTGCCATCAGTGCACAGTTCTCTGGGGCCAACGTCCTGACTTTC. Amino acids: CAISAQFSGANVLTF.